Sequencing of this T cell receptor beta chain was carried out in a study of T cell responses to AZD1222 COVID-19 vaccine. Findings and caveats of the study: Sampling captured repertoires only after the peak T cell response. Following two doses of AZD1222, Spike-specific TCR breadth and depth rose. Donors, mostly white British, included more females; clonal diversity was possibly underestimated.

On this clone itself: What it recognizes is unknown.

Sequencing was performed with immunoSEQ multiplex PCR; in TCRdb, only in-frame clones are kept and a portion is missing. The sample records 130,000 to 150,000 clones, around nine tenths being singletons. CDR1 is LNHDA and CDR2 is SQIVND in the germline V gene (reference sequence). V was clipped by 3 bases and J by 3 bases, with 12 bases between them. CDR3 size: 15 residues. This TCR was recovered from an adult in good health. The rearrangement uses TRBV19 and TRBJ1-5; TRBD1 is a possible D gene (6 bases). The input for sequencing was peripheral blood, taken on day 0 of MenACWY control vaccination. CDR3 sequence: CASSMGGGNNQPQHF. The CDR3 nucleotides read TGTGCCAGTAGTATGGGAGGGGGGAACAATCAGCCCCAGCATTTT.